These 9 T cell receptor beta chains were sequenced from one sample in a study of T cells in Graves' hyperthyroidism and ophthalmopathy. Amplification yielded TCR beta CDR3 regions, with RNA transcripts as the source. A first-round RT-PCR of the TCR CDR3 used the HTBI primer set. TCRdb itself ran the multiplex PCR reads through MiXCR, one entry per CDR3 protein. The sample includes hundreds of thousands of distinct CDR3 sequences, about 15% seen only once; the top ten take 15% to 20%. Sequencing was performed on blood. The receptor set was obtained from a woman aged 55-70 years with Graves' ophthalmopathy.

This clonotype came up many times. The rearrangement links TRBV12-3 or TRBV12-4 to TRBJ1-5, with D perhaps TRBD1 (5 bases). The CDR3 runs to 14 residues. Trimming removed 5 bases at V and 4 bases at J, with 12 bases between. Here the CDR3 DNA reads TGTGCCAGCAGTCCTACAGGCGAAAATCAGCCCCAGCATTTT. It codes for CASSPTGENQPQHF.

This clonotype was observed a handful of times. The chain combines TRBV28 with TRBJ2-2; TRBD1 matches at 7 bases. This CDR3 has 15 residues. Germline lookup yields CDR1 MDHEN and CDR2 SYDVKM. J was trimmed by 6 bases and V by 5 bases; bases with no gene match: 9. The CDR3 region has the DNA TGTGCCAGCAGTGTCGGACAGGTCCTGGCCGGGGAGCTGTTTTTT. This sequence encodes CASSVGQVLAGELFF.

Comment on this clonotype: This could be a read error, since a much larger clone is one nucleotide away. This chain links TRBV3-1 with TRBJ2-5; TRBD1 aligns across 8 bases. This CDR3 is built from 17 residues. Germline-derived CDR1 and CDR2 are LGHDT and YNNKEL (reference sequence). CDR3: CAGSHTTGGGGQETQYF. In DNA, the CDR3 is TGTGCCGGCAGCCACACCACAGGGGGTGGAGGTCAAGAGACCCAGTACTTC.

This clonotype was observed many times. The chain recombines TRBV5-1 with TRBJ2-3; 7 bases align to TRBD1. Germline CDR1 and CDR2: SGHRS and YFSETQ. With 4 bases clipped from V and 2 bases from J, the junction kept 4 bases outside the gene matches. The CDR3 length is 14 residues. CDR3 nucleotide sequence: TGCGCCAGCAGCCCCGGACAGGCCACAGATACGCAGTATTTT. Translated: CASSPGQATDTQYF.

This clonotype has ten or more counts. The rearrangement joins TRBV20-1 to TRBJ2-1, with TRBD2 matching over 9 bases. J gave up 9 bases and V 3 bases, and 9 bases lay outside the gene matches. The CDR3 spans 14 residues. Germline V CDR1 and CDR2: DFQATT, SNEGSKA (reference sequence). The CDR3 spells CSASLAGGFSEQFF. CDR3 in DNA: TGCAGTGCTAGTTTGGCGGGAGGGTTTAGTGAGCAGTTCTTC.

This clonotype was counted at least ten times. The V call is TRBV6-1, the J call TRBJ2-1; no definite D call. Germline V lookup: CDR1 MNHNS, CDR2 SASEGT. The CDR3 has 15 amino acids. The V end lost 5 bases, the J end lost 0 bases, and 11 bases lay between the germline ends. This CDR3 reads CASSLTVGSYNEQFF. The CDR3 DNA is TGTGCCAGCAGTCTTACTGTGGGCTCCTACAATGAGCAGTTCTTC.

This clonotype was picked up many times. The CDR3 protein is CASSVPTGLAGVNEQFF. The CDR3 region has the DNA TGTGCCAGCAGTGTTCCAACCGGACTAGCGGGAGTGAATGAGCAGTTCTTC. The chain is built from TRBV6-1 and TRBJ2-1, with TRBD2 identical over 13 bases. This CDR3 is 17 amino acids long. Germline CDR1 is MNHNS and CDR2 is SASEGT. The trim removed 4 bases at V and 7 bases at J, leaving 10 bases unmatched.

The sample holds many counts of this clonotype. V is TRBV3-1 and J is TRBJ2-1, with 10 nucleotides matching TRBD2. The V segment lost 5 bases and the J segment 3 bases; nucleotides outside the gene matches: 10. Per germline, CDR1 LGHDT and CDR2 YNNKEL (reference sequence). The CDR3 contains 17 residues. The CDR3 sequence is CASSSRTSGGVYNEQFF. CDR3 DNA sequence: TGTGCCAGCAGCTCTCGGACTAGCGGTGGGGTCTACAATGAGCAGTTCTTC.

The chain combines TRBV5-5 with TRBJ1-1, with 8 bases aligning to TRBD1. The CDR3 extends over 15 amino acids. Trimming took 3 bases from V and 5 from J; bases not matched to a gene: 9. Germline CDR1 is SGHKS and CDR2 is YYEKEE (reference sequence). The CDR3 DNA follows: TGTGCCAGCAGCTCGAACCAGGGGGCTTGGACTGAAGCTTTCTTT. It encodes CASSSNQGAWTEAFF. Full variable domain (outside the CDR3, taken from reference TRBV5-5 and TRBJ1-1): DAGVTQSPTHLIKTRGQQVTLRCSPISGHKSVSWYQQVLGQGPQFIFQYYEKEERGRGNFPDRFSARQFPNYSSELNVNALLLGDSALYLCASSSNQGAWTEAFFGQGTRLTVV.